Sequencing of this T cell receptor (beta chain) was carried out in a study of cytomegalovirus exposure and HLA in healthy donors. Study-level points and caveats: Follow-up analysis found HLA locus-dependent TCR association rates, highest for DRB1 and lowest for HLA-C. Cytomegalovirus-associated status was assigned to approximately 160 TCR beta chains. Most of the CMV-associated TCR beta chains (in a later analysis) appeared to be HLA-restricted.

As concerns this clone: The antigen is undetermined.

With 60 Vbeta and 13 Jbeta primers, the PCR was carried out. The method was immunoSEQ multiplex PCR; TCRdb's version includes in-frame clones alone and lacks a portion of them. The table shows some 150,000 clones, with 65% to 85% occurring only once. Specimen: PBMCs. The sequence derives from a man aged 18-30 years in good health and CMV-seronegative.

The CDR3 sequence is CASSLASGTDTQYF. The CDR3 nucleotides are TGTGCCAGCAGCTTGGCTAGCGGCACAGATACGCAGTATTTT. The rearrangement joins TRBV5-4 to TRBJ2-3, with a weak D call TRBD2 (6 bases). The CDR3 is 14 residues long. Germline V gene lookup returns CDR1 SGHNT and CDR2 YYREEE (reference sequence). V was cut by 0 bases and J by 1 base, with 6 bases left in between.